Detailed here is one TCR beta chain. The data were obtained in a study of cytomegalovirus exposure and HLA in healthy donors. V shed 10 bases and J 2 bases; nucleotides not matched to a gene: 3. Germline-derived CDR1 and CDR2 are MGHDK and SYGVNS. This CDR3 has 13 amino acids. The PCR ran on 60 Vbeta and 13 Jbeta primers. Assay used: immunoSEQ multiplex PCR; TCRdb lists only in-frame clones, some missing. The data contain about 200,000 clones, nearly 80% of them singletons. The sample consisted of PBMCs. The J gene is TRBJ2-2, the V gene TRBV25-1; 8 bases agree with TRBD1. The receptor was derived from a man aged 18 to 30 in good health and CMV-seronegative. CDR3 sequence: CATGQGNTGELFF. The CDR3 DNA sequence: TGTGCCACCGGACAGGGAAACACCGGGGAGCTGTTTTTT.